A selection of T cell receptor beta chains follows, all from one sample in a study of blood T cell repertoires in COVID-19. Data came from immunoSEQ multiplex PCR; TCRdb stores just in-frame clones and leaves some out. The sample has 300,000 to 450,000 clones; 87% are singletons. Sequencing input: peripheral blood. Source of these receptors: a woman aged 55 to 70 with COVID-19, enrolled during active disease. The CDR3 runs from the conserved cysteine through the conserved F or W. D genes are given only for firm matches. Rows may omit the clone size; those that give it use once, few, many or a size class.

NA | TRBJ1-1 | many | TRBV4-1 | CASSATEGLEAFF
TRBD2 | TRBJ2-2 | NA | TRBV7-6 | CASSFQSGGAIGELFF
NA | TRBJ2-4 | once | TRBV30 | CAWSVFGKNIQYF
TRBD1 | TRBJ1-2 | once | TRBV7-9 | CASSFDRDSGYTF
NA | TRBJ2-2 | NA | TRBV5-1 | CASGSGTGELFF
NA | TRBJ1-3 | NA | TRBV30 | CAWSRGGSGNTIYF
NA | TRBJ2-3 | NA | TRBV3-1/TRBV3-2 | CASSQEASGFTDTQYF
TRBD1 | TRBJ1-5 | NA | TRBV13 | CASSLQGSNQPQHF
NA | TRBJ2-6 | NA | TRBV4-1 | CASSQANSGANVLTF
TRBD1 | TRBJ2-6 | NA | TRBV23-1 | CASSHPFPPGQGIRRTSGANVLTF
NA | TRBJ1-5 | NA | TRBV7-2 | CASSFTGLNQPQHF
TRBD1 | TRBJ1-3 | NA | TRBV5-4 | CASSLVAPGGYGNTIYF
TRBD1 | TRBJ2-2 | NA | TRBV14 | CASSRRQGYTGELFF
NA | TRBJ2-3 | NA | TRBV3-1/TRBV3-2 | CASSQGYGLVTDTQYF
NA | TRBJ1-5 | NA | TRBV28 | CASLPAGDRRNQPQHF
NA | TRBJ1-3 | NA | TRBV28 | CASSLPTVSGNTIYF
NA | TRBJ1-3 | NA | TRBV4-2 | CASSQVARGTNGNTIYF
TRBD1 | TRBJ2-5 | once | TRBV5-4 | CASSFRTGYLVETQYF
TRBD1 | TRBJ1-5 | NA | TRBV27 | CASSPWTGGGQPQHF
NA | TRBJ2-1 | NA | TRBV5-1 | CASSPSWGEVNNEQFF
TRBD1 | TRBJ2-1 | once | TRBV9 | CASSATGDSYNEQFF
NA | TRBJ2-3 | once | TRBV28 | CASSPRGSTDTQYF
NA | TRBJ1-5 | NA | TRBV28 | CASSLVGQPQHF
NA | TRBJ2-7 | NA | TRBV5-1 | CASSTRDIPYEQYF
NA | TRBJ2-7 | once | TRBV12-3/TRBV12-4 | CASSRRWEQYF
NA | TRBJ2-5 | NA | TRBV19 | CASSAKGPTRETQYF
TRBD2 | TRBJ2-1 | NA | TRBV27 | CASSTTSGGSYNEQFF
NA | TRBJ2-3 | NA | TRBV2 | CASGRQSTTDTQYF